This TCR beta chain was sequenced in a study of tumor and adjacent non-tumor tissue in lung cancer. Across the whole study: The patients, 10 to 11 men and 4 to 6 women, were roughly 30 to 76 with stage I to III disease. Study-wide results and limits: Normal lung showed higher cumulative top 100 clone frequency than tumor.

Comment on this clonotype: What it recognizes is unknown. One junction end disagrees with the germline gene, perhaps due to a read error.

The template was RNA from unsorted bulk tissue. Newly diagnosed lung cancer patients had thoracic surgery in China, August–November 2014, without prior chemotherapy. The library came from three nested PCR rounds adapted from ARM-PCR protocols. TCRdb itself ran the multiplex PCR reads through MiXCR, one entry per CDR3 protein. The table lists about 70,000 distinct CDR3 sequences, 73% of them singletons. CDR1 is SGHNT, CDR2 YYREEE, per germline (reference sequence). This CDR3 has 16 amino acids. The sequence was obtained from a man between 60 and 75 years old with non-small cell lung cancer. The chain is built from TRBV5-4 and TRBJ2-3, with 8 bases identical to TRBD2. Input material: lung tumor tissue. In DNA, the CDR3 is TGTGCCAGCAGCCCTAAGGAGCGGGAGCCGGGAGATACGCAGAATTTT. Translated: CASSPKEREPGDTQNF.